The rows below give T cell receptor beta chains drawn from one sample of a study of T-cell memory formation after mild COVID-19. Each CDR3 protein gets one entry after TCRdb re-called the 5' RACE reads with MiXCR. The sample shows about 620,000 distinct CDR3 sequences, about a sixth of them seen only once. Sequencing was carried out using PBMCs or a T cell subset sorted from them (not recorded which). These receptor sequences come from an adult woman who had mild COVID-19 (a few samples of this study predate the infection). Cell type and time point are not known. CDR3s include the opening cysteine and the closing phenylalanine or tryptophan. The D gene is left open where the match is weak. Rows may omit the clone size; those that give it use once, few, many or a size class.

clone_size: NA
d_call: NA
j_call: TRBJ2-7
cdr3_length: 15
v_call: TRBV5-1
cdr3_nt: TGCGCCAGCAGCTTGGAAGGGGATGATACCTACGAGCAGTACTTC
cdr3_aa: CASSLEGDDTYEQYF

clone_size: few
d_call: NA
j_call: TRBJ2-3
cdr3_length: 16
v_call: TRBV28
cdr3_nt: TGTGCCAGCAGTTTATCCGGACTTGCTAGCACAGATACGCAGTATTTT
cdr3_aa: CASSLSGLASTDTQYF

clone_size: NA
d_call: NA
j_call: TRBJ2-7
cdr3_length: 12
v_call: TRBV7-9
cdr3_nt: TGTGCCAGCAGCCTACTAGAACTCGAGCAGTACTTC
cdr3_aa: CASSLLELEQYF

clone_size: few
d_call: NA
j_call: TRBJ2-5
cdr3_length: 13
v_call: TRBV24-1
cdr3_nt: TGTGCCACCAGTGATTCTGGGAGAGAGACCCAGTACTTC
cdr3_aa: CATSDSGRETQYF

clone_size: NA
d_call: TRBD2
j_call: TRBJ2-7
cdr3_length: 15
v_call: TRBV6-5
cdr3_nt: TGTGCCAGCAGCATCCGAGCGGGGCCATCCTACGAGCAGTACTTC
cdr3_aa: CASSIRAGPSYEQYF

clone_size: few
d_call: NA
j_call: TRBJ2-1
cdr3_length: 16
v_call: TRBV7-9
cdr3_nt: TGTGCCAGCAGCTCATATGCGAGCAATGCCTACAATGAGCAGTTCTTC
cdr3_aa: CASSSYASNAYNEQFF

clone_size: NA
d_call: TRBD1
j_call: TRBJ1-2
cdr3_length: 14
v_call: TRBV3-1
cdr3_nt: TGTGCCAGCAGCCGGGCGACAGGGAACTATGGCTACACCTTC
cdr3_aa: CASSRATGNYGYTF

clone_size: NA
d_call: NA
j_call: TRBJ1-1
cdr3_length: 16
v_call: TRBV7-9
cdr3_nt: TGTGCCAGCAGCCCTATTACTGGGAGGGAGAACACTGAAGCTTTCTTT
cdr3_aa: CASSPITGRENTEAFF

clone_size: NA
d_call: NA
j_call: TRBJ1-2
cdr3_length: 12
v_call: TRBV29-1
cdr3_nt: TGCAGCGCCGCCCTTAACGGCTATGGCTACACCTTC
cdr3_aa: CSAALNGYGYTF

clone_size: few
d_call: TRBD1
j_call: TRBJ2-1
cdr3_length: 14
v_call: TRBV9
cdr3_nt: TGTGCCAGCAGCGTAGCGTCAGGGGGCGATGAGCAGTTCTTC
cdr3_aa: CASSVASGGDEQFF

clone_size: few
d_call: TRBD1
j_call: TRBJ2-1
cdr3_length: 16
v_call: TRBV4-3
cdr3_nt: TGCGCCAGCAGCCAAGATGGACCAGGGGGCAGGAATGAGCAGTTCTTC
cdr3_aa: CASSQDGPGGRNEQFF